The present entry profiles one TCR beta chain with its context. This sample stems from a study of control samples from healthy donors and cancer patients. Measured with immunoSEQ multiplex PCR; TCRdb has only the in-frame clones, and not every one. Of approximately 100,000 clones detected, around nine tenths appear once; the ten largest clones hold around 20%. The sample consisted of blood. This receptor was obtained from a man aged 25-45 years in good health.

The chain's CDR3 is CASRGGTGTYNEQFF. As DNA, the CDR3 is TGCGCCAGCAGGGGCGGGACAGGGACCTACAATGAGCAGTTCTTC. V is TRBV5-1 and J is TRBJ2-1; TRBD1 matches at 9 bases. V dropped 5 bases and J dropped 2; count of bases not matched to a gene: 5. Germline V gene sequence: CDR1 SGHRS, CDR2 YFSETQ. The CDR3 runs to 15 residues. The variable domain in full, completed from reference TRBV5-1 and TRBJ2-1, reads KAGVTQTPRYLIKTRGQQVTLSCSPISGHRSVSWYQQTPGQGLQFLFEYFSETQRNKGNFPGRFSGRQFSNSRSEMNVSTLELGDSALYLCASRGGTGTYNEQFFGPGTRLTVL.